This TCR beta chain stems from a study of blood T cell repertoires in COVID-19. The length of the CDR3 is 15 residues. The V gene end was trimmed by 6 bases and the J gene end by 2 bases; junction bases not matched to a gene: 9. Germline V gene sequence: CDR1 MNHEY, CDR2 SVGAGI. This clone has just a few counts. Sequenced by immunoSEQ multiplex PCR; TCRdb stores in-frame clones only, minus some. The sample holds around 50,000 clones, roughly 80% seen once. This sequence originates from a woman aged 45-60 years with acute COVID-19. The V gene is TRBV6-5, the J gene TRBJ2-7, with 8 positions matching TRBD1. Sequenced: PBMCs or T cells enriched from blood (not recorded which). Written as DNA, the CDR3 is TGTGCCAGCAGCAATAGGGCAGGGGGCACCTACGAGCAGTACTTC. It specifies CASSNRAGGTYEQYF.